Listed below are T cell receptor beta chains from one sample, sequenced in a study of T cell responses to AZD1222 COVID-19 vaccine. The data were produced by immunoSEQ multiplex PCR, yet TCRdb's version contains in-frame clones alone and is incomplete. The table lists about 120,000 clones, 70% to 90% of them singletons. The sample was peripheral blood, taken 28 days after the second AZD1222 dose. These receptors were obtained from an adult who received the AZD1222 COVID-19 vaccine. Each CDR3 is given with its conserved first and last residue. A D gene is named only where the DNA matches it firmly. Only part of the rows carry a size: once, few, many, or a class if the clone is expanded.

cdr3_nt cdr3_aa d_call clone_size j_call v_call
TGTGCCAGCAGCCACACCTGGGACACCTACGAGCAGTACTTC CASSHTWDTYEQYF - - TRBJ2-7 TRBV27
TGTGCCAGCAGTTACTCCCGGGGAGGCACTGAAGCTTTCTTT CASSYSRGGTEAFF - - TRBJ1-1 TRBV6-2/TRBV6-3
TGTGCCAGCAGCCAAGGGACAGTAGTTTCACCCCTCCACTTT CASSQGTVVSPLHF - - TRBJ1-6 TRBV4-2
TGTGCCAGCAGCTTCGGGGTGGATACGCAGTATTTT CASSFGVDTQYF - - TRBJ2-3 TRBV11-1
TGTGCCAGTAGTATCACGGATTCTAGCACAGATACGCAGTATTTT CASSITDSSTDTQYF - - TRBJ2-3 TRBV19
TGTGCCACCAGTGGAGCTAGCGGGGCCTACAATGAGCAGTTCTTC CATSGASGAYNEQFF TRBD2 - TRBJ2-1 TRBV24-1
TGTGCCAGCAGCCATGATAGGGGGTACCAAGAGACCCAGTACTTC CASSHDRGYQETQYF - - TRBJ2-5 TRBV14
TGTGCCAGCAGCTTAGGACGGGTCGGCAGCTCCTATAATTCACCCCTCCACTTT CASSLGRVGSSYNSPLHF - - TRBJ1-6 TRBV7-6
TGTGCCAGCAGCTTAGTTGGATTAGGGCGGGGAGAGACCCAGTACTTC CASSLVGLGRGETQYF - - TRBJ2-5 TRBV7-2
TGCCCGGGAGGGGACCTGAACACTGAAGCTTTCTTT CPGGDLNTEAFF - - TRBJ1-1 TRBV3-1/TRBV3-2
TGTGCCAGCTCACCACCGACGATTTTGGACACCATATATTTT CASSPPTILDTIYF - - TRBJ1-3 TRBV18
TGTGCCAGCAGCTTAGATGGAGGGAATAATTCACCCCTCCACTTT CASSLDGGNNSPLHF - - TRBJ1-6 TRBV7-9
TGTGCCAGCAGTGAGGGCCTTCAGCCCCAGCATTTT CASSEGLQPQHF - once TRBJ1-5 TRBV6-1
TGCGCCAGCAGCCAAGTAAAACCAGGGAAAGAGACCCAGTACTTC CASSQVKPGKETQYF - - TRBJ2-5 TRBV4-1
TGCGCCAGCAGCAGCGGCACAAAGGTCACAGATACGCAGTATTTT CASSSGTKVTDTQYF - few TRBJ2-3 TRBV5-1
TGTGCCAGCAGTTCTCCCCTGGGGCAGGGCGGCACTGAAGCTTTCTTT CASSSPLGQGGTEAFF - - TRBJ1-1 TRBV28
TGTGCCAGCTCCACCGGGACAGACACTTCAACTAATGAAAAACTGTTTTTT CASSTGTDTSTNEKLFF TRBD1 - TRBJ1-4 TRBV9
TGTGCCAGCAGTTACAATACAGGTCAGAATCAGCCCCAGCATTTT CASSYNTGQNQPQHF - - TRBJ1-5 TRBV6-2/TRBV6-3
TGTGCCAGCAGCTACTACCCGGACAGATACACTGAAGCTTTCTTT CASSYYPDRYTEAFF - - TRBJ1-1 TRBV7-3
TGTGCCAGCAGCTTCGCAGGACAGGGAGTGAGCGAGCAGTACTTC CASSFAGQGVSEQYF TRBD1 - TRBJ2-7 TRBV7-2
TGTGCCATCAGGGAGAAACAGGGAGAAAAATACAATGAGCAGTTCTTC CAIREKQGEKYNEQFF - - TRBJ2-1 TRBV10-3
TGCAGCGTTGAGAGGCCGGCCGAAGCTTTCTTT CSVERPAEAFF - few TRBJ1-1 TRBV29-1
TGTGCCAGCAGTTTATCGAATCACAGGGTATCACCCCTCCACTTT CASSLSNHRVSPLHF - - TRBJ1-6 TRBV27
TGTGCCAGCAGCTTAGTTCCACAGGGAACCCTCCACTTT CASSLVPQGTLHF - - TRBJ1-6 TRBV11-3
TGCAGCGTACTCGGTGGGGCCAACGTCCTGACTTTC CSVLGGANVLTF - - TRBJ2-6 TRBV29-1
TGCGCCAGCAGCCCGGAGGTAGCGGGGGCTTACAATGAGCAGTTCTTC CASSPEVAGAYNEQFF TRBD2 once TRBJ2-1 TRBV5-1
TGTGCCAGCAGCTTGGAAGGGGGTACTGAAGCTTTCTTT CASSLEGGTEAFF - - TRBJ1-1 TRBV5-8
TGTGCCAGCTCGACCGCCCTTTTTGGTGACTTCACCGGGGAGCTGTTTTTT CASSTALFGDFTGELFF - - TRBJ2-2 TRBV18
TGTGCCAGCAGTGAAGCTCCCTCTGGGACCCAGTACTTC CASSEAPSGTQYF - - TRBJ2-5 TRBV2
TGTGCCAGTAGTAATATCGACAGGGAGTACGAGCAGTACTTC CASSNIDREYEQYF TRBD1 - TRBJ2-7 TRBV19
TGCGCCAGCAGCCAGGAGAAGAACACTGAAGCTTTCTTT CASSQEKNTEAFF - - TRBJ1-1 TRBV5-1
TGTGCCAGCAGCGGAGCAACCAGAACTTACTCTGAAGCTTTCTTT CASSGATRTYSEAFF - - TRBJ1-1 TRBV27
TGTGCCAGCAGCGACAGGCCGAGTGAAAAACTGTTTTTT CASSDRPSEKLFF - - TRBJ1-4 TRBV6-5
TGTGCCAGCAGCTTTCGGGCAGGGGCAAGCAATCAGCCCCAGCATTTT CASSFRAGASNQPQHF - large TRBJ1-5 TRBV7-8
TGTGCCAGCAGCTTGAGGGGATACCAAGAGACCCAGTACTTC CASSLRGYQETQYF - few TRBJ2-5 TRBV5-6
TGTGCCAGCAGCCAAGAACGGCAGTGGACTGAAGCTTTCTTT CASSQERQWTEAFF - once TRBJ1-1 TRBV3-1/TRBV3-2
TGTGCCAGCATCCCCAGGGAGACCCAGTACTTC CASIPRETQYF - - TRBJ2-5 TRBV7-3
TGCGCCAGCAGCAGATACAGAGACGGCTACACCTTC CASSRYRDGYTF - - TRBJ1-2 TRBV5-1
TGCAGCGTAGCCGGGCGGGGTCGACAAGAGACCCAGTACTTC CSVAGRGRQETQYF - - TRBJ2-5 TRBV29-1
TGTGCCAGCAGCGTACGGGCCGGGAACACTGAAGCTTTCTTT CASSVRAGNTEAFF - once TRBJ1-1 TRBV9
TGTGCCAGCAGCTATAACAGGGCTGGAAACACCATATATTTT CASSYNRAGNTIYF - - TRBJ1-3 TRBV7-9
TGTGCCAGCAGCTTAGACATGGGAGGGAATGGCTACACCTTC CASSLDMGGNGYTF - - TRBJ1-2 TRBV7-2
TGCGCCAGCAGACAGGTGTTGACTAACTATGGCTACACCTTC CASRQVLTNYGYTF - - TRBJ1-2 TRBV5-1
TGTGCCAGCAGGACCGGGACAGGGGATGGCTACACCTTC CASRTGTGDGYTF TRBD1 - TRBJ1-2 TRBV6-5
TGTGCCAGCAGCGTAGACGCGGGACAGGGGTTCGGGGAGCAGTACTTC CASSVDAGQGFGEQYF TRBD1 few TRBJ2-7 TRBV9
TGTGCCAGCAGCTTAGAAGCTTCTGGAAACACCATATATTTT CASSLEASGNTIYF - - TRBJ1-3 TRBV7-8
TGCAGCGGTTCGACAGGGGATAACTATGGCTACACCTTC CSGSTGDNYGYTF TRBD1 - TRBJ1-2 TRBV29-1
TGTGCCTGGACAAACGCTAACTATGGCTACACCTTC CAWTNANYGYTF - once TRBJ1-2 TRBV30
TGCGCCAGCAGCTTGGGAGGGGCTAAGGACGAGCAGTACTTC CASSLGGAKDEQYF - - TRBJ2-7 TRBV5-1
TGTGCCAGTACCCCCGGGGGGGAGAGGCGAGGCACTGAAGCTTTCTTT CASTPGGERRGTEAFF - few TRBJ1-1 TRBV19
TGTGCCTGGGAGAGAGCTAACTATGGCTACACCTTC CAWERANYGYTF - - TRBJ1-2 TRBV30
TGTGCCAGCAGCACCAGACAGGGAGGAACTGAAGCTTTCTTT CASSTRQGGTEAFF TRBD1 - TRBJ1-1 TRBV7-2
TGTGCCAGCTCACCACTAACTCTGGACAGGGCTGAAGCTTTCTTT CASSPLTLDRAEAFF TRBD1 - TRBJ1-1 TRBV18
TGTGCCAGCAGTATAAGGGTGGCTGAAAAACTGTTTTTT CASSIRVAEKLFF - - TRBJ1-4 TRBV12-3/TRBV12-4
TGTGCCAGCTCACCAATGGGGGGACCCAATGAGCAGTTCTTC CASSPMGGPNEQFF - - TRBJ2-1 TRBV18
TGTGCCAGCAGGATGACAGGGGGCACAGATACGCAGTATTTT CASRMTGGTDTQYF TRBD1 few TRBJ2-3 TRBV2
TGTGCCTGGAGACAGCTCTGGGGTGCCAACGTCCTGACTTTC CAWRQLWGANVLTF - few TRBJ2-6 TRBV30
TGTGCCAGCAGCCCCCAGACTAGCGGGTGGGATGAGCAGTTCTTC CASSPQTSGWDEQFF TRBD2 once TRBJ2-1 TRBV7-2
TGTGCCAGCAGCCATTCGGGATCAGGGATCACTGAAGCTTTCTTT CASSHSGSGITEAFF - - TRBJ1-1 TRBV3-1/TRBV3-2
TGTGCCAGCAGCTTAGGGGGGGTCAATGAGCAGTTCTTC CASSLGGVNEQFF TRBD2 once TRBJ2-1 TRBV7-3